The rows below give T cell receptor beta chains drawn from one sample of a study of blood T cell repertoires in COVID-19. Profiled with immunoSEQ multiplex PCR; TCRdb holds only in-frame clones, not every one. The table records 80,000 to 95,000 clones, about 85% of them present only once. The specimen was peripheral blood. All receptors derive from an elderly man with acute or convalescent COVID-19. CDR3s include the opening cysteine and the closing phenylalanine or tryptophan. The D gene is left open where the match is weak. Clone size is shown for a subset of rows, as once, few, many or a class of expanded clone.

NA	TRBV7-8	NA	TRBJ1-5	TGTGCCAGCAGCCCCTTAGCTGCGACAGTTAATCAGCCCCAGCATTTT	CASSPLAATVNQPQHF
NA	TRBV6-2/TRBV6-3	NA	TRBJ1-2	TGTGCCAGCAGCATCAATTTAGACACCTATGGCTACACCTTC	CASSINLDTYGYTF
NA	TRBV7-7	NA	TRBJ2-3	TGTGCTAGCAGCTTGAGCGGGCGCTCAACAGATACGCAGTATTTT	CASSLSGRSTDTQYF
TRBD1	TRBV7-3	NA	TRBJ1-2	TGTGCCAGCAGCTTACGACAGGGATCGGGCTACACCTTC	CASSLRQGSGYTF
NA	TRBV6-5	NA	TRBJ1-1	TGTGCCAGCAAGGGGTCGCAGCTTGAAGCTTTCTTT	CASKGSQLEAFF
TRBD1	TRBV7-6	NA	TRBJ1-5	TGTGCCAGCAGCTTAGGACAGGGAGTACGAGGGGGCAATCAGCCCCAGCATTTT	CASSLGQGVRGGNQPQHF
NA	TRBV18	NA	TRBJ1-6	TGTGCCAGCTCACCCCGCCTACAGGGCTATAATTCACCCCTCCACTTT	CASSPRLQGYNSPLHF
NA	TRBV2	NA	TRBJ1-1	TGTGCCAGCAGTGAAAATAGGGGTTACACTGAAGCTTTCTTT	CASSENRGYTEAFF
TRBD2	TRBV14	NA	TRBJ2-7	TGTGCCAGCAGCCAAGTACTAGCGGGATCGGGTGAGCAGTACTTC	CASSQVLAGSGEQYF
TRBD2	TRBV19	NA	TRBJ2-3	TGTGCCAGTAGTACCAGACTAGCGGCGGCACATACGCAGTATTTT	CASSTRLAAAHTQYF
TRBD1	TRBV28	once	TRBJ1-4	TGTGCCAGCAGACGGCCGGGACAGGAGAATGAAAAACTGTTTTTT	CASRRPGQENEKLFF
NA	TRBV27	NA	TRBJ2-5	TGTGCCAGCAGTTTGAGAGGGCAAGAGACCCAGTACTTC	CASSLRGQETQYF
TRBD2	TRBV6-1	NA	TRBJ2-7	TGTGCCAGCAGTGAAGAACTAGCGGGAGGGCCTTCATTTTACGAGCAGTACTTC	CASSEELAGGPSFYEQYF
NA	TRBV24-1	NA	TRBJ1-5	TGTGCCACCAGTGTGCAGGGCAATCAGCCCCAGCATTTT	CATSVQGNQPQHF
TRBD1	TRBV5-6	many	TRBJ2-7	TGTGCCAGCAGCTTGTACCTTGGACAGGATTACTACGAGCAGTACTTC	CASSLYLGQDYYEQYF
NA	TRBV6-5	NA	TRBJ1-3	TGTGCCAGCAATCAGGGAAACACCATATATTTT	CASNQGNTIYF
NA	TRBV29-1	NA	TRBJ2-7	TGCAGCGTTAGATCCGGCTACGAGCAGTACTTC	CSVRSGYEQYF
TRBD1	TRBV29-1	NA	TRBJ2-3	TGCAGCACGACGACAGGGAGCACAGATACGCAGTATTTT	CSTTTGSTDTQYF
NA	TRBV19	NA	TRBJ2-2	TGTGCCAGTAGTAAGAATTTCGGGGGGCGAACGACCGGGGAGCTGTTTTTT	CASSKNFGGRTTGELFF
TRBD2	TRBV7-2	once	TRBJ2-7	TGTGCCAGCAGTATCCTAGCGGGAGGGACCTACGAGCAGTACTTC	CASSILAGGTYEQYF
NA	TRBV7-2	NA	TRBJ2-1	TGTGCCAGCAGTAGCGGCAATGAGCAGTTCTTC	CASSSGNEQFF